This TCR beta chain was recovered during a study of blood T cell repertoires in COVID-19. The assay was immunoSEQ multiplex PCR, and TCRdb's table has in-frame clones only and misses some. The sample has around 270,000 clones; 75% to 90% are singletons. Trimming pared 0 bases from V and 10 bases from J, leaving 14 bases between. The CDR3 extends over 14 amino acids. CDR1 is KGHDR and CDR2 is SFDVKD in the germline V gene. In its sample, this clone was seen once. The chain is built from TRBV24-1 and TRBJ1-2, with a weak D call TRBD1 (6 bases). This TCR derives from a woman between 35 and 50 years old who had been exposed to COVID-19. The specimen sequenced was PBMCs or T cells enriched from blood (not recorded which). The CDR3 sequence: CATSDLPKGENYTF. The DNA for the CDR3 is TGTGCCACCAGTGATTTGCCCAAGGGGGAAAACTACACCTTC.